Following are 12 T cell receptor beta chains from one sample sequenced in a study of OX40 agonist ivuxolimab in advanced cancers. Data came from immunoSEQ multiplex PCR; TCRdb stores just in-frame clones and leaves some out. There are over 45,000 clones in the sample; about 85% occur only once, and approximately 1% lies in the top ten. The sequences come from CD4+ or CD8+ T cells sorted from blood, collected in a trial of the OX40 agonist ivuxolimab. These receptors all stem from an adult with an advanced solid tumor such as melanoma, head and neck, liver or kidney cancer.

The V call is TRBV5-1, the J call TRBJ2-5; D ambiguous. Looked up from germline, CDR1 is SGHRS and CDR2 is YFSETQ. V lost 5 bases and J lost 7, with 9 bases in between. This CDR3 has 11 residues. The CDR3 sequence: CASRFTGTQYF. In nucleotides, the CDR3 is TGCGCCAGCAGATTCACGGGGACCCAGTACTTC.

The V gene is TRBV6-5, the J gene TRBJ1-5; D unclear. V lost 0 bases and J 0 bases, leaving 6 bases between the germline ends. This CDR3 has 15 amino acids. Germline V gene data show CDR1 as MNHEY and CDR2 as SVGAGI. The CDR3 nucleotides read TGTGCCAGCAGTTACTCGATGTATAGCAATCAGCCCCAGCATTTT. This sequence encodes CASSYSMYSNQPQHF.

This clone has only one observation. The chain combines TRBV2 with TRBJ1-4; the match to TRBD1 covers 7 bases. The CDR3 runs 13 residues. CDR1 is SNHLY and CDR2 is FYNNEI in the germline V gene. The V and J ends lost 4 bases and 14 bases, in that order; junction bases with no gene match: 10. DNA for the CDR3: TGTGCCAGCAGTGTGATGACAGGGTCTAACCTGTTTTTT. Its translation is CASSVMTGSNLFF.

This clone was counted many times. The genes are TRBV10-1 and TRBJ1-5, with 8 bases that match TRBD1. Unmatched junction bases numbered 10, after V lost 6 bases and J lost 6 bases. The CDR3 is 15 residues long. Germline assignment: CDR1 WNHNN and CDR2 SYGVQD (reference sequence). Written as DNA, the CDR3 is TGCGCCAGCAGCGCTGGGCAGGGGGCTGGTCAGCCCCAGCATTTT. Translating gives CASSAGQGAGQPQHF.

This clone was counted once. The CDR3 DNA reads TGTGCCAGCAGTGTTCTGACACGATCGAACACCGGGGAGCTGTTTTTT. Its translation is CASSVLTRSNTGELFF. This chain uses TRBV6-6 with TRBJ2-2; D is undetermined. V was trimmed by 5 bases and J by 0 bases, leaving 13 bases between them. CDR1 is MNHNY, CDR2 SVGAGI, per germline (reference sequence). This CDR3 has 16 amino acids.

This chain connects TRBV9 to TRBJ2-1, with D perhaps TRBD1 (8 bases). Germline-derived CDR1 and CDR2 are SGDLS and YYNGEE. The CDR3 has 15 residues. V shed 4 bases and J shed 2 bases, with 13 bases lying between them. The CDR3 DNA reads TGTGCCAGCAGCAACAGGGGGGGCCCCTACAATGAGCAGTTCTTC. It encodes CASSNRGGPYNEQFF. The full variable domain, rest sourced from reference TRBV9 and TRBJ2-1, is DSGVTQTPKHLITATGQRVTLRCSPRSGDLSVYWYQQSLDQGLQFLIQYYNGEERAKGNILERFSAQQFPDLHSELNLSSLELGDSALYFCASSNRGGPYNEQFFGPGTRLTVL.

The chain is built from TRBV5-4 and TRBJ2-7; 7 bases agree with TRBD2. The CDR3 length is 14 residues. V was clipped by 8 bases and J by 5 bases; unmatched bases: 13. Germline lookup yields CDR1 SGHNT and CDR2 YYREEE (reference sequence). CDR3 region: CARMTPPGGHEQYF. CDR3 sequence (DNA): TGTGCCAGGATGACACCGCCGGGGGGTCACGAGCAGTACTTC.

This chain uses TRBV10-3 with TRBJ2-3; perhaps TRBD1 as D (6 bases). The CDR3 runs 12 residues. The V end was cut by 11 bases, the J end by 9 bases, with 18 bases between. From germline, CDR1 is ENHRY and CDR2 SYGVKD. This chain's CDR3 is CASTPTGNTQYF. CDR3 nucleotides: TGTGCCTCAACCCCAACAGGGAACACGCAGTATTTT.

This chain connects TRBV5-6 to TRBJ2-1; D remains unclear. The CDR3 runs 11 residues. The V gene lost 7 bases and the J gene lost 3 bases, with 5 bases spanning the gap. CDR1 and CDR2 (germline): SGHDT, YYEEEE. The CDR3 here is CASVYYNEQFF. The CDR3 DNA sequence: TGTGCCAGCGTATACTACAATGAGCAGTTCTTC.

V gene TRBV18 combines with J gene TRBJ2-5; 10 bases are shared with TRBD2. From germline, CDR1 is KGHSH and CDR2 LQKENI. This CDR3 is 15 amino acids long. With V trimmed by 3 bases and J by 2 bases, 3 bases remained unmatched. The CDR3 DNA follows: TGTGCCAGCTCACCTCGAGCGGGGGGGCAAGAGACCCAGTACTTC. Protein sequence: CASSPRAGGQETQYF.

V usage is TRBV6-1 and J usage is TRBJ1-5; unclear D gene. Germline CDR1 reads MNHNS; CDR2 reads SASEGT. The CDR3 runs 14 residues. V was clipped by 5 bases and J by 2 bases, with 10 bases between them. CDR3 nucleotides: TGTGCCAGCAGTTTACAACGAGGCAATCAGCCCCAGCATTTT. Translating it yields CASSLQRGNQPQHF.

About this clone: A read error may account for a junction end that differs from germline. In DNA, the CDR3 is TGTGTCAGCAGTTTACAAGATACGCAGTATTTT. Translated, it gives CVSSLQDTQYF. V is TRBV28 and J is TRBJ2-3, with no clear D. The germline V gene has CDR1 MDHEN and CDR2 SYDVKM. The CDR3 sequence is 11 residues long. The full variable domain, completed using reference TRBV28 and TRBJ2-3, is DVKVTQSSRYLVKRTGEKVFLECVQDMDHENMFWYRQDPGLGLRLIYFSYDVKMKEKGDIPEGYSVSREKKERFSLILESASTNQTSMYLCVSSLQDTQYFGPGTRLTVL.